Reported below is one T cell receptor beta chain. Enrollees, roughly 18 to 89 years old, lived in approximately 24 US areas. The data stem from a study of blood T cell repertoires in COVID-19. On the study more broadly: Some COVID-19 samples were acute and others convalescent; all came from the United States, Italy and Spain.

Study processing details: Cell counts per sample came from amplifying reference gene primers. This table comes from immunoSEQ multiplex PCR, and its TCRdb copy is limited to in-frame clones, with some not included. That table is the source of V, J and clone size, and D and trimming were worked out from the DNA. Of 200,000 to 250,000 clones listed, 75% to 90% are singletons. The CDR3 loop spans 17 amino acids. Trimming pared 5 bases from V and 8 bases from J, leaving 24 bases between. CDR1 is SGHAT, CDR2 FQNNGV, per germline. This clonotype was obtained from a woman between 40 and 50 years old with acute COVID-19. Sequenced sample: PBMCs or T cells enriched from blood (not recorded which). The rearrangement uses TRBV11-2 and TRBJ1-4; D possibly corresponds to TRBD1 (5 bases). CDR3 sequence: CASSLQTPGRGREKLFF. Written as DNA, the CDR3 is TGTGCCAGCAGCCTACAGACTCCGGGGAGGGGTCGGGAAAAACTGTTTTTT.